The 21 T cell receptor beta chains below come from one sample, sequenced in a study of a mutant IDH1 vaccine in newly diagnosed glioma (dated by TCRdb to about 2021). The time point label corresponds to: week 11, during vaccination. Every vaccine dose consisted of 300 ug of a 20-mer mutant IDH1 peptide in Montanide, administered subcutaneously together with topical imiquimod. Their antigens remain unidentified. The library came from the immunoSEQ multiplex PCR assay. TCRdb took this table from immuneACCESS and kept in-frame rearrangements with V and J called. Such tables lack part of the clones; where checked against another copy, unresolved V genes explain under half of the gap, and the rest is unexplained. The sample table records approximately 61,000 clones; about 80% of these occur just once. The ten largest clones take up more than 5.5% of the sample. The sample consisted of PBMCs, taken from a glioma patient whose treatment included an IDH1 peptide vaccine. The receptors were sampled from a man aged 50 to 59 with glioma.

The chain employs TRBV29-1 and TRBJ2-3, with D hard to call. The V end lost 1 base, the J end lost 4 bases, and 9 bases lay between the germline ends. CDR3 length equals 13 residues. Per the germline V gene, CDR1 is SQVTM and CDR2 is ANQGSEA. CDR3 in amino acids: CSVEGYGADTQYF. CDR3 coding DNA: TGCAGCGTTGAAGGTTACGGCGCAGATACGCAGTATTTT.

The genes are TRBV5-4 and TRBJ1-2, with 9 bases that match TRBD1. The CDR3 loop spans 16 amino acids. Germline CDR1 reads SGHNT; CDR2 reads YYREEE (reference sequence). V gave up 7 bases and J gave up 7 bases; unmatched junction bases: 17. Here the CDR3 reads CASGNRGQLIPGGYTF. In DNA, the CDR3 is TGTGCCAGCGGGAACAGGGGGCAGCTCATTCCCGGTGGCTACACCTTC.

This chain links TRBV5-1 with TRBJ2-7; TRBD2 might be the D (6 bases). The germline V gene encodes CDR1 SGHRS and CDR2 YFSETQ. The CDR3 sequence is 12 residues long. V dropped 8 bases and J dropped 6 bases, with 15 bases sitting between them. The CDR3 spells CASSSGDSEQYF. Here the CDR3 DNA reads TGCGCCAGTTCCTCGGGGGATTCCGAGCAGTACTTC.

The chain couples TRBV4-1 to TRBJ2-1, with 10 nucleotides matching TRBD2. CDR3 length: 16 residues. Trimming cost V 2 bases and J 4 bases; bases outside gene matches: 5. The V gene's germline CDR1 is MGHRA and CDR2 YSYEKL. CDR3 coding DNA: TGCGCCAGCAGCCAACCAACTAGCGGGGAATACAATGAGCAGTTCTTC. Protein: CASSQPTSGEYNEQFF.

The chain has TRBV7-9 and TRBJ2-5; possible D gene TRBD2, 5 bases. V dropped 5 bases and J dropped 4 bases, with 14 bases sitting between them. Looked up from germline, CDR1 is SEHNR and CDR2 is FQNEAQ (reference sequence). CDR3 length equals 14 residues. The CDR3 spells CASSPRASRETQYF. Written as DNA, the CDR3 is TGTGCCAGCAGCCCGCGGGCCTCCCGAGAGACCCAGTACTTC.

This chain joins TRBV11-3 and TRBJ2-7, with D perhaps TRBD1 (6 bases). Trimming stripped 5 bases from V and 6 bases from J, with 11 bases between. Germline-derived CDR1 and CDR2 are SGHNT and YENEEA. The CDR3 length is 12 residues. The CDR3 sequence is CASSHRVSEQYF. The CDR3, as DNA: TGTGCCAGCAGCCACAGGGTAAGCGAGCAGTACTTC.

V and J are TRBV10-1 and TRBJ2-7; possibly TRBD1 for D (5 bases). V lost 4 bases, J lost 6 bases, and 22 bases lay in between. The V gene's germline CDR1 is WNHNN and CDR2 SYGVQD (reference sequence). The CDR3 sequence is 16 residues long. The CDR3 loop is CASSALGPYQRPEQYF. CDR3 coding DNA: TGCGCCAGCAGTGCTCTGGGGCCCTATCAACGGCCCGAGCAGTACTTC.

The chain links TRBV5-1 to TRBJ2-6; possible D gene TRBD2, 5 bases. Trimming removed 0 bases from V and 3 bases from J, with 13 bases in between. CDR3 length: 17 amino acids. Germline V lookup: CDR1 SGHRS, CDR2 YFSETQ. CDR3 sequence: CASSLAYLGGGANVLTF. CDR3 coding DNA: TGCGCCAGCAGCTTGGCGTACCTTGGAGGTGGGGCCAACGTCCTGACTTTC.

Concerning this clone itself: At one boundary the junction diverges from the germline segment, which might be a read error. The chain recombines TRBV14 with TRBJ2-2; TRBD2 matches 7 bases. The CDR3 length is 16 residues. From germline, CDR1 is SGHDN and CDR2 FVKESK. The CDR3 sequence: CASSLAGAQNTGKLFF. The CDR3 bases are TGTGCCAGCAGCCTTGCGGGAGCCCAGAACACCGGGAAGCTGTTTTTT. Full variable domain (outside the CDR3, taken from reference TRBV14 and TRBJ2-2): EAGVTQFPSHSVIEKGQTVTLRCDPISGHDNLYWYRRVMGKEIKFLLHFVKESKQDESGMPNNRFLAERTGGTYSTLKVQPAELEDSGVYFCASSLAGAQNTGKLFFGEGSRLTVL.

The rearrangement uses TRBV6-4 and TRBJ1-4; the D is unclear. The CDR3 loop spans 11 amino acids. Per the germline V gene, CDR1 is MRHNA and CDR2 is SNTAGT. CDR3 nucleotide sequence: TGTTCAGTCACGAAGGACGAAAAACTGTTTTTT. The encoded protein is CSVTKDEKLFF.

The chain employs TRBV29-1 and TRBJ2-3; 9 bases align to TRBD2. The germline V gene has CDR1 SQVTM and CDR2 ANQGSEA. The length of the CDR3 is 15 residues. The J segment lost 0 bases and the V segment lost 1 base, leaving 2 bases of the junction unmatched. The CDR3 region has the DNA TGCAGCGTTGAAGGAACTAGCGGGAGCACAGATACGCAGTATTTT. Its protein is CSVEGTSGSTDTQYF.

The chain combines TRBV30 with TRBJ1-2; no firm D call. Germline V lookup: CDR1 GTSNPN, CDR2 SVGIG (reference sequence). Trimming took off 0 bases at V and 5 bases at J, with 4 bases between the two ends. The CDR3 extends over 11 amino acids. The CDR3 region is CAWSVGYGYTF. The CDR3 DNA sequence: TGTGCCTGGAGTGTGGGGTATGGCTACACCTTC.

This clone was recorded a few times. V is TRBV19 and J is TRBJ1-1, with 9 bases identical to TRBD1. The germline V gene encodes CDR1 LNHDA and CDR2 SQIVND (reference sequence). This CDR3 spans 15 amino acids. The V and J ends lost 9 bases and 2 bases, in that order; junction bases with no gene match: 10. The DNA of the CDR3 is TGTGCCAGCCTTCGGGGGGGACAGGGAAACACTGAAGCTTTCTTT. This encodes CASLRGGQGNTEAFF.

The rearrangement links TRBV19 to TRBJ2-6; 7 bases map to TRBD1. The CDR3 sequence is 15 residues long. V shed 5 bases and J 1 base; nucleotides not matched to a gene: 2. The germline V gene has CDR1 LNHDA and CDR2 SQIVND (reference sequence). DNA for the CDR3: TGTGCCAGTAGTTCACAGGGGTCTGGGGCCAACGTCCTGACTTTC. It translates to CASSSQGSGANVLTF.

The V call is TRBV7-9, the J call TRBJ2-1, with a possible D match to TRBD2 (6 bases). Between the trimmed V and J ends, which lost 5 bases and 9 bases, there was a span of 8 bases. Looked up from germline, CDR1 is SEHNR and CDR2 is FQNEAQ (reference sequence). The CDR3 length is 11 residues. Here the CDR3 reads CASSRLVEQFF. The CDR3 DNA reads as TGTGCCAGCAGCCGACTAGTTGAGCAGTTCTTC.

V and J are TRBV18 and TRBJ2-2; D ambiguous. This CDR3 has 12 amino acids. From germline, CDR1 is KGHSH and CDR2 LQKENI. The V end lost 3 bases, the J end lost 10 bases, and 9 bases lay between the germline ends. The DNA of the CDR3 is TGTGCCAGCTCACCCAGCCGGCTGGAGCTGTTTTTT. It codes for CASSPSRLELFF.

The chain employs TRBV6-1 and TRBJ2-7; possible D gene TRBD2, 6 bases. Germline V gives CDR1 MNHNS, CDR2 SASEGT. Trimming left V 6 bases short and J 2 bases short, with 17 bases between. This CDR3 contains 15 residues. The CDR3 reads CASSEVIGGAYEQYF. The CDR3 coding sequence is TGTGCCAGCAGCGAGGTGATAGGAGGGGCCTACGAGCAGTACTTC.

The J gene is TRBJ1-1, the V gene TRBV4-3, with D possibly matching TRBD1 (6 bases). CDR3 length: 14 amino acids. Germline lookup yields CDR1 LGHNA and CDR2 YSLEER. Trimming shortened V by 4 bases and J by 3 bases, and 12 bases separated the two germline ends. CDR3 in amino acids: CASSRSGEDTEAFF. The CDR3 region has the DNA TGCGCCAGCAGCCGGTCAGGGGAGGACACTGAAGCTTTCTTT.

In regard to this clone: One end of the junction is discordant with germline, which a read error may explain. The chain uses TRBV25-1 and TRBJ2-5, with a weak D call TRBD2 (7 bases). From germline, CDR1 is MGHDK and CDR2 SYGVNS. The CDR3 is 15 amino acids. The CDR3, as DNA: TGTGCCAGCAGGAAGTTGGGGGGGGCCGGAGAGGCCCAGTACTTC. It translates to CASRKLGGAGEAQYF.

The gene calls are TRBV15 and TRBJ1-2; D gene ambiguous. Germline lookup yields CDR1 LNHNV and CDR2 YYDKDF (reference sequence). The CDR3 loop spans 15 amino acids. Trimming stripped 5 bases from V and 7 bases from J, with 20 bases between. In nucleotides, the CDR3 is TGTGCCACCAGCCCCCAGCCCCAGGACGGACGTGGCTACACCTTC. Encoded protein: CATSPQPQDGRGYTF.

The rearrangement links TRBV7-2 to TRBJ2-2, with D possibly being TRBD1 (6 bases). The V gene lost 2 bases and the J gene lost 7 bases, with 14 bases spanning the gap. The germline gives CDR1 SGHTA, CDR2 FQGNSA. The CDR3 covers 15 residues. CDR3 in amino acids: CASSLTQGRVGELFF. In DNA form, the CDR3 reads TGTGCCAGCAGCTTAACCCAGGGGCGGGTCGGGGAGCTGTTTTTT.